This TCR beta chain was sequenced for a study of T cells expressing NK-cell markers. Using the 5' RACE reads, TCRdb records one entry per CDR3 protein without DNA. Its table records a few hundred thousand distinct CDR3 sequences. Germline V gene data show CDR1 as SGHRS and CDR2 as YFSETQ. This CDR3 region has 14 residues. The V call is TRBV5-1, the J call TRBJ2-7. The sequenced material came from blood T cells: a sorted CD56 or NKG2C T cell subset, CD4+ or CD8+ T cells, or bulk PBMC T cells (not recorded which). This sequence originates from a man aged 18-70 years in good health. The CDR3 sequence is CASSSAAVAYEQYF.